The 13 T cell receptor beta chains given below trace back to one sample, sequenced in a study of blood T cell repertoires in COVID-19. The repertoire was sequenced with immunoSEQ multiplex PCR; TCRdb's copy has only in-frame clones and lacks some. This table has roughly 100,000 clones, about 85% appearing once. Sequencing was performed on peripheral blood. The receptors derive from a man between 45 and 60 years old in a cohort sampled during active COVID-19.

This sequence joins TRBV5-1 and TRBJ1-2; D may be TRBD1 (5 bases). The V gene's germline CDR1 is SGHRS and CDR2 YFSETQ. This CDR3 region has 14 residues. Trimming shortened V by 0 bases and J by 3 bases, and 9 bases separated the two germline ends. The CDR3 DNA follows: TGCGCCAGCAGCTTGGGAACAGGCCACTATGGCTACACCTTC. It translates to CASSLGTGHYGYTF.

This clone was recorded only once. This chain connects TRBV28 to TRBJ2-3; the D gene is possibly TRBD2 (6 bases). The germline V gene encodes CDR1 MDHEN and CDR2 SYDVKM. This CDR3 has 15 residues. V lost 8 bases, J lost 6 bases, and 21 bases lay in between. CDR3 residues: CASARLALTWDTQYF. The CDR3 DNA reads as TGTGCCAGCGCCCGCCTAGCGTTGACTTGGGATACGCAGTATTTT.

The rearrangement joins TRBV4-1 to TRBJ1-4, with a possible D match to TRBD1 (6 bases). The CDR3 has 14 residues. Deletions cut 5 bases from V and 3 bases from J, with 10 bases between. The germline V gene has CDR1 MGHRA and CDR2 YSYEKL. CDR3 region: CASSTRTANEKLFF. CDR3 DNA sequence: TGCGCCAGCAGCACCCGGACAGCTAATGAAAAACTGTTTTTT.

The chain joins TRBV11-3 to TRBJ2-3; 10 bases agree with TRBD1. J gave up 3 bases and V 4 bases, and 4 bases lay outside the gene matches. CDR1 is SGHNT, CDR2 YENEEA, per germline. The CDR3 length is 15 residues. The CDR3, as DNA: TGTGCCAGCAGCTACCGACAGGGGGCTACAGATACGCAGTATTTT. Its protein is CASSYRQGATDTQYF.

This clone was seen only once. This chain links TRBV10-3 with TRBJ2-6; no definite D call. This CDR3 has 16 amino acids. Trimming cost V 5 bases and J 2 bases, with 13 bases left between them. CDR1 and CDR2 from the germline V gene are ENHRY and SYGVKD. CDR3 in DNA: TGTGCCATCAGTTTTGGCCCAATCGCTGGGGCCAACGTCCTGACTTTC. Its protein is CAISFGPIAGANVLTF.

The V call is TRBV23-1, the J call TRBJ2-7; 7 positions match TRBD1. TRBV23-1 is marked as an open reading frame, function uncertain. J lost 4 bases, V lost 2 bases, and 5 bases had no gene match. This CDR3 has 14 amino acids. The DNA of the CDR3 is TGCGCCAGCAGTCAAACGGACAGGTTGTACGAGCAGTACGTC. This sequence encodes CASSQTDRLYEQYV.

This clone was seen a single time. V usage is TRBV13 and J usage is TRBJ2-5, with 9 bases lining up with TRBD2. V lost 1 base and J lost 4; bases outside the gene matches: 4. The germline V gene encodes CDR1 PRHDT and CDR2 FYEKMQ (reference sequence). The CDR3 has 15 residues. The CDR3 protein is CASSLVLRGGETQYF. The DNA of the CDR3 is TGTGCCAGCAGCTTAGTCTTGCGGGGGGGAGAGACCCAGTACTTC. Full variable domain (rest looked up from reference TRBV13 and TRBJ2-5): AAGVIQSPRHLIKEKRETATLKCYPIPRHDTVYWYQQGPGQDPQFLISFYEKMQSDKGSIPDRFSAQQFSDYHSELNMSSLELGDSALYFCASSLVLRGGETQYFGPGTRLLVL.

CDR3 sequence: CASSHLQGGAYEQYV. The CDR3 bases are TGCGCCAGCAGCCATCTACAGGGGGGGGCCTACGAGCAGTACGTC. This chain uses TRBV4-1 with TRBJ2-7; D possibly corresponds to TRBD1 (8 bases). The CDR3 is made up of 15 amino acids. Germline V gene sequence: CDR1 MGHRA, CDR2 YSYEKL. Trimming removed 3 bases from V and 2 bases from J, with 14 bases in between.

The V call is TRBV9, the J call TRBJ1-3; 7 nucleotides line up with TRBD1. This CDR3 has 15 residues. The germline gives CDR1 SGDLS, CDR2 YYNGEE. Unmatched junction bases numbered 7, after V lost 7 bases and J lost 0 bases. CDR3 protein: CASGKGAASGNTIYF. DNA of the CDR3: TGTGCCAGCGGAAAGGGGGCAGCCTCTGGAAACACCATATATTTT.

The V and J genes are TRBV7-3 and TRBJ1-1; tentative D call: TRBD1 (6 bases). CDR3 length: 14 residues. The V end was cut by 2 bases, the J end by 4 bases, with 11 bases between. Germline values: CDR1 SGHTA, CDR2 FQGTGA. The CDR3 loop is CASSLGGRGTEAFF. CDR3 in DNA: TGTGCCAGCAGCTTAGGGGGCAGGGGCACTGAAGCTTTCTTT.

The chain combines TRBV11-1 with TRBJ2-1; 12 bases align to TRBD2. Germline V gene data show CDR1 as SGHAT and CDR2 as FQDESV (reference sequence). V gave up 5 bases and J gave up 5 bases; unmatched junction bases: 7. The CDR3 totals 16 residues. The CDR3 here is CASSQRLAGAHNEQFF. The CDR3 DNA reads as TGTGCCAGCAGCCAACGACTAGCGGGGGCCCACAATGAGCAGTTCTTC.

This clone was seen more than once but under ten times. The chain uses TRBV11-3 and TRBJ2-7, with 9 bases lining up with TRBD2. From germline, CDR1 is SGHNT and CDR2 YENEEA. The CDR3 contains 15 residues. The V segment lost 5 bases and the J segment 2 bases; nucleotides outside the gene matches: 7. CDR3 amino acids: CASSAESGGTYEQYF. The CDR3 DNA reads as TGTGCCAGCAGCGCCGAAAGCGGGGGGACCTACGAGCAGTACTTC.

V is TRBV5-1 and J is TRBJ2-3; tentative D call: TRBD1 (5 bases). This CDR3 has 14 amino acids. CDR1 is SGHRS and CDR2 is YFSETQ in the germline V gene. V lost 7 bases to trimming and J lost 3 bases, with 15 bases between them. The CDR3 loop reads CASSQGLMTDTQYF. CDR3 bases: TGCGCCAGCTCCCAGGGATTAATGACAGATACGCAGTATTTT.